The 13 T cell receptor beta chains given below trace back to one sample, sequenced in a study of CD8+ T cells in alopecia areata. Sequencing templates came from extracted RNA that was reverse transcribed into cDNA. Generated by immunoSEQ multiplex PCR, the TCRdb table keeps only in-frame clones and is missing some. Altogether around 110,000 clones were found in the sample, and no singletons occur. The material sequenced was lesional skin. The source is a C3H/HeJ mouse with alopecia areata. These mice share the MHC haplotype H2-k.

The table lists this clone with a few counts. An end of the junction differs from the germline gene, which may be a read error. Germline and genes: mouse. The read falls 4 residues short of the CDR3 end, and the missing part is taken from the germline J gene. V is TRBV1 and J is TRBJ2-4, with 8 bases lining up with TRBD2. The CDR3 totals 16 residues. Germline values: CDR1 NSQYPW, CDR2 LRSPGD (reference sequence). The CDR3 sequence is CTCSPGLGQRQNTLYF. CDR3 DNA (partial): TGCACCTGCAGTCCTGGACTGGGTCAGCGTCAGAAC.

This clone was seen repeatedly, ten times or more. The genes are named according to mouse. The read falls 4 residues short of the CDR3 end, and the missing part is taken from the germline J gene. The chain carries TRBV13-3 and TRBJ2-3; 9 bases map to TRBD2. The germline CDR1 and CDR2 sequences are NNHDY and SYVADS. Trimming took 3 bases from V and 2 from J; bases not matched to a gene: 4. There are 15 residues in the CDR3. The CDR3 bases that were read are TGTGCCAGCAGTGCCTGGGGGGGGGTTGCAGAA. Protein: CASSAWGGVAE. The whole CDR3 sequence reads CASSAWGGVAETLYF.

This clone was detected a few times. Germline and genes here are mouse. The CDR3 is cut off 4 residues early in the read; its end comes from the germline J gene. J is TRBJ2-2 and V is TRBV13-1; 7 bases agree with TRBD1. Germline loops: CDR1 NSHNY, CDR2 SYGAGN. Germline trimming cut 2 bases from V and 1 base from J; bases unmatched to any gene: 2. The CDR3 spans 15 residues. This CDR3 is CASSEGTVNTGQLYF. The CDR3 DNA, read in part, is TGTGCCAGCAGTGAAGGGACAGTAAACACCGGG.

This clone was recorded many times. The gene symbols are mouse symbols. Read sequence stops 4 residues before the CDR3 end, and the germline J gene provides the missing end. V usage is TRBV13-3 and J usage is TRBJ2-1; 9 bases line up with TRBD1. The V segment lost 1 base and the J segment 3 bases; nucleotides outside the gene matches: 2. Germline lookup yields CDR1 NNHDY and CDR2 SYVADS. The length of the CDR3 is 15 residues. The chain's CDR3 is CASSDLDRGYAEQFF. The covered CDR3 bases are TGTGCCAGCAGTGATTTGGACAGGGGCTATGCT.

In regard to this clone: Mouse germline and gene names are used. Sequencing ends 4 residues short of the CDR3 end; the germline J gene provides the rest. The chain has TRBV13-3 and TRBJ1-2, with unresolved D. The CDR3 runs to 14 residues. The germline V gene has CDR1 NNHDY and CDR2 SYVADS. V was cut by 4 bases and J by 0 bases, with 10 bases left in between. CDR3 DNA, as far as it was read: TGTGCCAGCAGTTTCAGACTTACAAACTCC. It translates to CASSFRLTNS. The full CDR3 reads CASSFRLTNSDYTF.

This clone was counted a few times. The listed genes are named as in mouse. The read halts 4 residues ahead of the CDR3 end, with the missing end drawn from the germline J gene. The chain joins TRBV14 to TRBJ2-7; 8 nucleotides agree with TRBD1. The CDR3 has 11 residues. Germline assignment: CDR1 SGHDT and CDR2 FRDEAV. CDR3 residues: CASGQGYEQYF. The part of the CDR3 DNA that was read is TGTGCCAGCGGACAGGGATAT.

This clone was found a few times. Gene names are mouse gene names. The CDR3 extends 4 residues past the end of the read, so its final part is completed from the germline J gene. V gene TRBV1 combines with J gene TRBJ1-4, with D maybe TRBD1 (5 bases). With 0 bases removed from V and 6 bases from J, the gap between germline ends came to 14 bases. The CDR3 has 16 amino acids. CDR1 is NSQYPW, CDR2 LRSPGD, per germline (reference sequence). CDR3 sequence: CTCSADSAGYDERLFF. The sequenced part of the CDR3 DNA is TGCACCTGCAGTGCAGATTCAGCAGGGTACGACGAA.

A remark on this clone: Genes and germline are mouse. CDR3 loop: CTSGTPNTEVFF. CDR3 bases read: TGCACCTCCGGGACACCAAACACA. The chain couples TRBV1 to TRBJ1-1; D possibly corresponds to TRBD1 (6 bases). The sequenced fragment ends 4 residues before the CDR3 boundary, so the rest is inferred from the germline J gene. Germline-derived CDR1 and CDR2 are NSQYPW and LRSPGD (reference sequence). This CDR3 spans 12 amino acids. The V end lost 10 bases, the J end lost 0 bases, and 9 bases lay between the germline ends.

This clone has only a few counts. Gene and germline names: mouse. The DNA ends 4 residues before the CDR3 does, and the rest of the CDR3 is filled in from the germline J gene. The chain links TRBV13-3 to TRBJ2-5, with 10 nucleotides matching TRBD2. Germline CDR1 and CDR2: NNHDY and SYVADS. V dropped 0 bases and J dropped 0; count of bases not matched to a gene: 7. The CDR3 contains 18 residues. The CDR3 sequence: CASSDALDWGFNQDTQYF. The CDR3 bases that were read are TGTGCCAGCAGTGATGCCTTGGACTGGGGGTTTAACCAAGAC.

This clone was observed a handful of times. Any gene name here is a mouse gene name. The CDR3 end is not reached by the read, which stops 4 residues before it; the germline J gene fills it in. The chain has TRBV13-3 and TRBJ2-5, with 7 bases fitting TRBD1. With 2 bases clipped from V and 0 bases from J, the junction kept 3 bases outside the gene matches. This CDR3 is 15 amino acids long. Germline V gives CDR1 NNHDY, CDR2 SYVADS. The covered CDR3 bases are TGTGCCAGCAGTGAGCGGGGACAGAACCAAGAC. It is translated as CASSERGQNQD. The full CDR3 protein is CASSERGQNQDTQYF.

This clone was seen a handful of times. Genes and germline are mouse. The observed sequence ends 4 residues before the CDR3 terminus, with the missing tail filled in from the germline J gene. This chain connects TRBV1 to TRBJ2-7, with 11 nucleotides matching TRBD1. CDR1 and CDR2 from the germline V gene are NSQYPW and LRSPGD (reference sequence). The CDR3 runs to 16 residues. CDR3 sequence: CTCSADPGQGVYEQYF. Partial CDR3 DNA: TGCACCTGCAGTGCAGATCCGGGACAGGGGGTTTAT. Variable domain in full (rest from reference TRBV1 and TRBJ2-7): VTLLEQNPRWRLVPRGQAVNLRCILKNSQYPWMSWYQQDLQKQLQWLFTLRSPGDKEVKSLPGADYLATRVTDTELRLQVANMSQGRTLYCTCSADPGQGVYEQYFGPGTRLTVL.

This clone has just a few counts. Genes and germline come from the mouse. The read falls 4 residues short of the CDR3 end, and the missing part is taken from the germline J gene. The gene calls are TRBV19 and TRBJ2-7; TRBD2 matches 10 bases. Per the germline V gene, CDR1 is FNHDT and CDR2 is SITEND (reference sequence). J gave up 1 base and V 2 bases, and 3 bases lay outside the gene matches. The CDR3 sequence is 15 residues long. CDR3 protein: CASSIPGLGSYEQYF. Partial CDR3 DNA: TGTGCCAGCAGTATCCCGGGACTGGGGTCCTAT.

This clone was detected ten times or more. Mouse gene names and germline throughout. From the germline J gene comes the end of the CDR3, since the read stops 4 residues before it. The rearrangement joins TRBV13-3 to TRBJ2-7; possibly TRBD1 for D (5 bases). The germline V gene encodes CDR1 NNHDY and CDR2 SYVADS. This CDR3 comprises 13 residues. CDR3 in amino acids: CASSAEEGYEQYF. The CDR3 DNA, read in part, is TGTGCCAGCAGTGCTGAGGAGGGGTAT.